Below are 19 T cell receptor beta chains sequenced from a single sample in a study of T cell responses to AZD1222 COVID-19 vaccine. Libraries were prepared by immunoSEQ multiplex PCR; TCRdb keeps only in-frame clonotypes and omits some of them. This table has 150,000 to 200,000 clones, 85% to 95% appearing once. The sequencing used peripheral blood, collected on day 0 of AZD1222 vaccination. The receptors were sampled from an adult in good health.

Only one count was recorded for this clone. The chain couples TRBV5-1 to TRBJ1-6; D unresolved. Germline V gene data show CDR1 as SGHRS and CDR2 as YFSETQ. The CDR3 consists of 16 residues. V lost 4 bases and J 0 bases, leaving 11 bases between the germline ends. The CDR3 sequence is CASSATGSSYNSPLHF. The CDR3 DNA is TGCGCCAGCAGCGCGACCGGGAGCTCCTATAATTCACCCCTCCACTTT.

The chain has TRBV6-2 or TRBV6-3 and TRBJ2-5, with D perhaps matching TRBD1 (5 bases). V dropped 4 bases and J dropped 4 bases, with 16 bases sitting between them. The CDR3 is made up of 15 amino acids. Looked up from germline, CDR1 is MNHEY and CDR2 is SVGEGT. CDR3 loop: CASSLLQGSGETQYF. CDR3 sequence (DNA): TGTGCCAGCAGTTTACTTCAGGGTTCGGGAGAGACCCAGTACTTC.

V gene TRBV28 combines with J gene TRBJ2-7; D is uncertain. This CDR3 is built from 10 residues. Germline V CDR1 and CDR2: MDHEN, SYDVKM. V dropped 10 bases and J dropped 3 bases, with 7 bases sitting between them. The CDR3 bases are TGTGCCACCAAGTACTACGAGCAGTACTTC. It yields the protein CATKYYEQYF.

The V and J genes are TRBV6-2 or TRBV6-3 and TRBJ2-5; either TRBD1 or TRBD2 may fit D (7 bases each). The CDR3 loop spans 14 amino acids. Germline V gives CDR1 MNHEY, CDR2 SVGEGT. The germline V and J ends were trimmed by 11 bases and 4 bases, with 20 bases remaining between them. The chain's CDR3 is CAASPGGGAETQYF. The CDR3 DNA reads as TGTGCCGCCAGCCCAGGGGGAGGGGCAGAGACCCAGTACTTC.

In its sample, this clone was seen a few times. The V call is TRBV3-1 (or the pseudogene TRBV3-2), the J call TRBJ1-3; D is unclear. Deletions cut 0 bases from V and 7 bases from J, with 13 bases between. Germline assignment: CDR1 LGHDT and CDR2 YNNKEL (reference sequence). CDR3 length equals 15 residues. The DNA for the CDR3 is TGTGCCAGCAGCCAAGATGTTGCTTCATGGAACACCATATATTTT. This codes for CASSQDVASWNTIYF.

CDR3 sequence reads: CSVGGLAAATSTDTQYF. The CDR3 nucleotides are TGCAGCGTTGGGGGTTTGGCTGCAGCAACTAGCACAGATACGCAGTATTTT. The chain uses TRBV29-1 and TRBJ2-3, with D uncertain. Germline V gene sequence: CDR1 SQVTM, CDR2 ANQGSEA. The CDR3 covers 17 residues. Trimming pared 4 bases from V and 0 bases from J, leaving 20 bases between.

The chain couples TRBV6-5 to TRBJ1-1; tentative D call: TRBD1 (6 bases). V was pared by 7 bases and J by 1 base, with 10 bases between. Germline V CDR1 and CDR2: MNHEY, SVGAGI. This CDR3 contains 13 residues. The CDR3 DNA reads as TGTGCCAGCAAGGGACAACCGAACACTGAAGCTTTCTTT. It encodes CASKGQPNTEAFF.

The V and J genes are TRBV13 and TRBJ1-2; D is uncertain. Trimming removed 0 bases from V and 1 base from J, with 12 bases in between. Germline assignment: CDR1 PRHDT and CDR2 FYEKMQ (reference sequence). The CDR3 length is 16 residues. CDR3 protein: CASSLGSNWGNYGYTF. CDR3 sequence (DNA): TGTGCCAGCAGCTTAGGTTCGAATTGGGGTAACTATGGCTACACCTTC.

This chain uses TRBV2 with TRBJ1-1; a weak D match, TRBD1 (5 bases). The CDR3 has 13 residues. Trimming stripped 10 bases from V and 2 bases from J, with 14 bases between. CDR1 is SNHLY, CDR2 FYNNEI, per germline. CDR3 nucleotides: TGTGCCATCACCTGGGACGGTAACACTGAAGCTTTCTTT. Protein: CAITWDGNTEAFF.

The gene calls are TRBV27 and TRBJ1-5; the D is unclear. Trimming cost V 2 bases and J 5 bases, with 7 bases left between them. The CDR3 has 13 residues. The germline gives CDR1 MNHEY, CDR2 SMNVEV (reference sequence). CDR3 DNA sequence: TGTGCCAGCAGTTTAAGACCCGATCAGCCCCAGCATTTT. This encodes CASSLRPDQPQHF.

The chain recombines TRBV7-9 with TRBJ2-2; D might be TRBD2 (5 bases). Germline V lookup: CDR1 SEHNR, CDR2 FQNEAQ (reference sequence). The V end lost 7 bases, the J end lost 4 bases, and 13 bases lay between the germline ends. The CDR3 length is 14 residues. The CDR3 is CASISTRVTGELFF. CDR3 DNA sequence: TGTGCCAGCATAAGTACGAGGGTCACCGGGGAGCTGTTTTTT.

This clone was detected only once. The DNA of the CDR3 is TGTGCCAGCAGCCAAGTGGCCATGAACACTGAAGCTTTCTTT. Amino acid sequence: CASSQVAMNTEAFF. The gene calls are TRBV3-1 (or the pseudogene TRBV3-2) and TRBJ1-1; no clear D gene. Trimming left V 1 base short and J 0 bases short, with 6 bases between. This CDR3 comprises 14 residues. The germline V gene encodes CDR1 LGHDT and CDR2 YNNKEL (reference sequence).

The chain combines TRBV28 with TRBJ1-6, with 8 bases aligning to TRBD1. Trimming removed 4 bases from V and 6 bases from J; junction bases left unmatched: 14. The V gene's germline CDR1 is MDHEN and CDR2 SYDVKM. The CDR3 is 18 amino acids. The CDR3 sequence: CASSSYRGGTGFNSPLHF. The DNA of the CDR3 is TGTGCCAGCAGTTCCTACCGGGGGGGGACAGGTTTTAATTCACCCCTCCACTTT.

The chain carries TRBV9 and TRBJ1-4, with D possibly being TRBD1 (5 bases). The CDR3 extends over 14 amino acids. V was cut by 2 bases and J by 8 bases, with 13 bases left in between. Germline CDR1 and CDR2: SGDLS and YYNGEE. The CDR3: CASSVGGWDEKLFF. The CDR3 DNA follows: TGTGCCAGCAGCGTTGGGGGTTGGGACGAAAAACTGTTTTTT. Full variable domain (rest looked up from reference TRBV9 and TRBJ1-4): DSGVTQTPKHLITATGQRVTLRCSPRSGDLSVYWYQQSLDQGLQFLIQYYNGEERAKGNILERFSAQQFPDLHSELNLSSLELGDSALYFCASSVGGWDEKLFFGSGTQLSVL.

This chain's CDR3 is CASSYYQGYEQYF. The DNA of the CDR3 is TGTGCCAGCAGCTATTATCAGGGTTACGAGCAGTACTTC. This chain connects TRBV7-9 to TRBJ2-7; a weak D match, TRBD1 (5 bases). Germline V gives CDR1 SEHNR, CDR2 FQNEAQ (reference sequence). This CDR3 spans 13 amino acids. V lost 4 bases and J lost 4, with 11 bases in between.

In DNA, the CDR3 is TGTGCCAGCAGCCAAGCCACATTGCTTTCCTATGGCTACACCTTC. As protein: CASSQATLLSYGYTF. This rearrangement joins TRBV3-1 (or the pseudogene TRBV3-2) to TRBJ1-2; no clear D. This CDR3 contains 15 residues. V shed 1 base and J shed 4 bases, with 13 bases lying between them. Germline CDR1 is LGHDT and CDR2 is YNNKEL (reference sequence).

This chain connects TRBV9 to TRBJ2-3, with 7 bases lining up with TRBD2. With 0 bases clipped from V and 4 bases from J, the junction kept 5 bases outside the gene matches. Looked up from germline, CDR1 is SGDLS and CDR2 is YYNGEE. This CDR3 has 15 residues. CDR3 DNA: TGTGCCAGCAGCGTAGAAGGGCTAGCGGCAGATACGCAGTATTTT. It is translated as CASSVEGLAADTQYF. Based on the CDR3 plus reference TRBV9 and TRBJ2-3, the full variable domain is DSGVTQTPKHLITATGQRVTLRCSPRSGDLSVYWYQQSLDQGLQFLIQYYNGEERAKGNILERFSAQQFPDLHSELNLSSLELGDSALYFCASSVEGLAADTQYFGPGTRLTVL.

The V and J genes are TRBV2 and TRBJ2-5, with D perhaps matching TRBD1 or TRBD2 (5 bases each). The CDR3 contains 15 residues. Germline CDR1 is SNHLY and CDR2 is FYNNEI. The V end was cut by 3 bases, the J end by 5 bases, with 16 bases between. CDR3 DNA sequence: TGTGCCAGCAGTGAGGGCGTGGGCAGGGACGAGACCCAGTACTTC. Amino acids: CASSEGVGRDETQYF. Full variable domain (rest looked up from reference TRBV2 and TRBJ2-5): EPEVTQTPSHQVTQMGQEVILRCVPISNHLYFYWYRQILGQKVEFLVSFYNNEISEKSEIFDDQFSVERPDGSNFTLKIRSTKLEDSAMYFCASSEGVGRDETQYFGPGTRLLVL.

This clone was picked up a small number of times. This chain uses TRBV15 with TRBJ1-5; 9 positions agree with TRBD1. The V gene's germline CDR1 is LNHNV and CDR2 YYDKDF (reference sequence). CDR3 size: 15 residues. The V and J ends lost 2 bases and 7 bases, in that order; junction bases with no gene match: 6. The CDR3 sequence is CATSRPGQGMQPQHF. CDR3 sequence (DNA): TGTGCCACCAGCAGACCTGGACAGGGGATGCAGCCCCAGCATTTT.